This TCR beta chain is drawn from a study of blood T cell repertoires in COVID-19. As originally analysed: Estimation of nucleated cell counts was performed using reference gene primer amplification. Sequencing used immunoSEQ multiplex PCR; TCRdb keeps in-frame clones, though not all of them. V, J and clone size are those of that table, while D and trimming were read from the DNA. The sample has approximately 170,000 clones, approximately 87% seen once; the top ten hold about 4.6%. CDR1 and CDR2 from the germline V gene are MNHEY and SVGAGI. V lost 6 bases and J lost 1, with 15 bases in between. The CDR3 contains 15 residues. Enrollees, roughly 18 to 89 years old, lived in 24 US areas. Researchers sorted participants into cohorts using their self-reported clinical history. Recovery among Cohort 3 donors was established by two negative PCRs, clearance, or symptom resolution.

Specimen: PBMCs or T cells enriched from blood (not recorded which). V usage is TRBV6-5 and J usage is TRBJ1-1, with D perhaps matching TRBD1 (6 bases). This receptor was identified in a woman aged 45 to 65 who had recovered from COVID-19. The CDR3 region has the DNA TGTGCCAGCAGAAGACGAATGACAGGGAACACTGAAGCTTTCTTT. Encoded protein: CASRRRMTGNTEAFF.